This TCR beta chain is drawn from a study of cytomegalovirus exposure and HLA in healthy donors. This clone was counted a single time. Germline CDR1 is SEHNR and CDR2 is FQNEAQ (reference sequence). J gave up 6 bases and V 7 bases, and 16 bases lay outside the gene matches. The CDR3 extends over 16 amino acids. All the people who gave samples were healthy bone marrow donors. Primers for the PCR totalled 60 Vbeta and 13 Jbeta. Profiled with immunoSEQ multiplex PCR; TCRdb holds only in-frame clones, not every one. The sample has about 120,000 clones, roughly 80% seen once. Sequencing used PBMCs. The V gene is TRBV7-9, the J gene TRBJ1-1, with 8 bases lining up with TRBD1. The source is a woman in her thirties or forties in good health and CMV-seropositive. The CDR3 here is CASIDLTGGANAEAFF. As DNA, the CDR3 is TGTGCCAGCATCGATTTAACAGGGGGTGCTAACGCTGAAGCTTTCTTT.